This TCR beta chain was recovered during a study of blood T cell repertoires in COVID-19. About the study: Sources were T cells, B-cell-depleted T cells, or PBMCs; the material itself was cDNA or gDNA.

Germline V lookup: CDR1 GTSNPN, CDR2 SVGIG (reference sequence). The CDR3 runs to 12 residues. V lost 8 bases, J lost 7 bases, and 17 bases lay in between. Libraries were prepared by immunoSEQ multiplex PCR; TCRdb keeps only in-frame clonotypes and omits some of them. The sample gives roughly 97,000 clones, around three quarters of which show up once; 7% is in the top ten. The receptor was derived from a man between 65 and 79 years old with acute or convalescent COVID-19. The gene calls are TRBV30 and TRBJ1-2; no clear D. The specimen sequenced was peripheral blood. CDR3 in amino acids: CAGGRVKGGYTF. CDR3 sequence (DNA): TGTGCCGGCGGGAGGGTAAAAGGTGGCTACACCTTC. The full variable domain, with the rest looked up from reference TRBV30 and TRBJ1-2, is SQTIHQWPATLVQPVGSPLSLECTVEGTSNPNLYWYRQAAGRGLQLLFYSVGIGQISSEVPQNLSASRPQDRQFILSSKKLLLSDSGFYLCAGGRVKGGYTFGSGTRLTVV.